Listed below are T cell receptor beta chains from one sample, sequenced in a study of T cell repertoires and HLA-DP antigens. Here immunoSEQ multiplex PCR was the method, and the copy in TCRdb shows in-frame clones only, minus some. The repertoire holds over 100,000 clones, 90% to 95% seen once, with 0.25% to 0.3% in the top ten. What these receptors recognize is not known. The sample consisted of CD4+ T cells from PBMCs. These receptors all come from a woman between 18 and 29 years old in good health and CMV-seronegative. CDR3s include the opening cysteine and the closing phenylalanine or tryptophan. D genes are given only for firm matches. Where a row states a size, it is once, few, many or the class of an expanded clone; other rows omit it.

>TRBV12-5|-|TRBJ1-1|-
-
CASGLVMGQNLGWVTEAFF
>TRBV11-2|TRBD1|TRBJ1-2|-
TGTGCCAGCAGCGCCGGGACAGGAGGCTACACCTTC
CASSAGTGGYTF
>TRBV5-1|TRBD1|TRBJ1-2|-
TGCGCCAGCAGCCCTTCGGGACAGGGGGCCTATGGCTACACCTTC
CASSPSGQGAYGYTF
>TRBV18|-|TRBJ1-2|-
TGTGCCAGCTCACTCCCGGGACACGTCCCCAGCGGCGATGGCTACACCTTC
CASSLPGHVPSGDGYTF
>TRBV11-2|-|TRBJ1-1|-
TGTGCCAGCAGCCCGAAGACAGTTCCTATCGAAGCTTTCTTT
CASSPKTVPIEAFF
>TRBV7-9|-|TRBJ2-3|-
TGTGCCAGCAGCTTAGGCTTTGAAACTCCCAAGACAGATACGCAGTATTTT
CASSLGFETPKTDTQYF
>TRBV4-1|-|TRBJ2-3|-
TGCGCCAGCAGCCGAGGGAGCGGAGATACGCAGTATTTT
CASSRGSGDTQYF
>TRBV23-1|TRBD1|TRBJ2-1|-
TGCGCCAGCAGTCAAAGCACAGGGGAGTCCTACAATGAGCAGTTCTTC
CASSQSTGESYNEQFF
>TRBV5-1|-|TRBJ1-1|-
TGCGCCAGCAGCTTGGTGCCAGGGCGGACTGAAGCTTTCTTT
CASSLVPGRTEAFF
>TRBV10-1|-|TRBJ1-2|once
TGCGCCAGCAGTCCCCGGGTCGACAATTTCTATGGCTACACCTTC
CASSPRVDNFYGYTF
>TRBV11-2|-|TRBJ2-7|-
TGTGCCAGCAGCTTAGTTGCCGCGGAAACCTACGAGCAGTACTTC
CASSLVAAETYEQYF
>TRBV7-2|TRBD1|TRBJ1-5|-
TGTGCCAGCAGCCCTGGACAGGGGACGGGTCAGCCCCAGCATTTT
CASSPGQGTGQPQHF
>TRBV7-2|-|TRBJ2-1|once
TGTGCCAGCAGCCCTCACTGGCGGAGCCTCTCCTACAATGAGCAGTTCTTC
CASSPHWRSLSYNEQFF
>TRBV21-1|-|TRBJ2-5|-
TGTGCCAGCAGCAAAGGGACAGGGGAAGAGACCCAGTACTTC
CASSKGTGEETQYF
>TRBV28|-|TRBJ1-2|-
TGTGCCAGCCTAGGAGGGGATCTCGGGGCCGACTATGGCTACACCTTC
CASLGGDLGADYGYTF
>TRBV5-1|-|TRBJ2-7|-
TGCGCCAGCAGCTTGAACCGACCCTCCTACGAGCAGTACTTC
CASSLNRPSYEQYF
>TRBV27|-|TRBJ1-5|-
TGTGCCAGCAGTTTAGGGCAGTCTAGCAATCAGCCCCAGCATTTT
CASSLGQSSNQPQHF
>TRBV27|-|TRBJ2-4|-
TGTGCCAGCAGTTTGTCGGGAGCCAAAAACATTCAGTACTTC
CASSLSGAKNIQYF
>TRBV2|-|TRBJ2-5|once
TGTGCCAGCGGTCCGGGGAGGGAGACCCAGTACTTC
CASGPGRETQYF
>TRBV11-2|-|TRBJ1-3|-
TGTGCCAGCAGCTTAATGGCCTCTAGCTCTGGAAACACCATATATTTT
CASSLMASSSGNTIYF
>TRBV5-1|-|TRBJ2-3|-
TGCGCCAGCAGCTTGGAGAAGGGCAGGGTAAAATCCCCTAGCACAGATACGCAGTATTTT
CASSLEKGRVKSPSTDTQYF
>TRBV6-1|-|TRBJ1-5|-
TGTGCCAGCAGTGTTCCTCGGGCGGGTAGCAATCAGCCCCAGCATTTT
CASSVPRAGSNQPQHF
>TRBV5-1|TRBD1|TRBJ2-5|once
TGCGCCAGCAGCTTCTTCTCCGGGACAGGGGGAGAGACCCAGTACTTC
CASSFFSGTGGETQYF
>TRBV16|-|TRBJ1-2|few
TGTGCCAGCAGCCAATCAAGGGGCCTGGACTATGGCTACACCTTC
CASSQSRGLDYGYTF
>TRBV6-4|-|TRBJ2-1|once
TGTGCCAGCAGACTAGCCCCAAGCTCCTACAATGAGCAGTTCTTC
CASRLAPSSYNEQFF
>TRBV5-1|-|TRBJ2-7|-
TGCGCCAGCAGGCCGTCGTCCAGGGCCCACGAGCAGTACTTC
CASRPSSRAHEQYF
>TRBV7-8|-|TRBJ2-1|-
TGTGCCAGCAGTTTAGCCCCGGGACGCAAGTCCTACAATGAGCAGTTCTTC
CASSLAPGRKSYNEQFF
>TRBV2|-|TRBJ2-1|-
TGTGCCAGCAGTGAGTCCGATGAGCAGTTCTTC
CASSESDEQFF
>TRBV2|TRBD2|TRBJ2-1|-
TGTGCCAGCAGTGGATTTCTAGCGGGGGCCTACAATGAGCAGTTCTTC
CASSGFLAGAYNEQFF
>TRBV19|-|TRBJ1-6|-
TGTGCCAGTAGTATTCGGGCAGTCGATAATTCACCCCTCCACTTT
CASSIRAVDNSPLHF
>TRBV28|-|TRBJ2-3|-
TGTGCCAGCAGAATCGGGAGTGCAGATACGCAGTATTTT
CASRIGSADTQYF
>TRBV27|TRBD1|TRBJ2-7|-
TGTGCCAGCAGTGTACCGGGACAGGGCCCTGGCCCCTACGAGCAGTACTTC
CASSVPGQGPGPYEQYF
>TRBV5-1|-|TRBJ2-1|-
TGCGCCAGCGGGGAGGCGGAGGCCTACAATGAGCAGTTCTTC
CASGEAEAYNEQFF
>TRBV19|-|TRBJ2-4|-
TGTGCCAGTAATCCCGTAGGGGGTGGGTACATTCAGTACTTC
CASNPVGGGYIQYF
>TRBV7-2|-|TRBJ2-7|-
TGTGCCAGCAGGAGGATCTCCTACGAGCAGTACTTC
CASRRISYEQYF
>TRBV6-5|-|TRBJ1-1|-
TGTGCCAGCAGTCTTAAGATGAACACTGAAGCTTTCTTT
CASSLKMNTEAFF
>TRBV29-1|-|TRBJ1-1|-
TGCAGCGTTGAAAGACCCTTGAACACTGAAGCTTTCTTT
CSVERPLNTEAFF
>TRBV6-5|-|TRBJ1-2|-
TGTGCCAGCAGTTACTCCCGGGGGTATAATGGCTACACCTTC
CASSYSRGYNGYTF
>TRBV4-2|TRBD2|TRBJ2-2|-
TGTGCCAGCAGCCAAGGTAGCGGGACCAAATACACCGGGGAGCTGTTTTTT
CASSQGSGTKYTGELFF
>TRBV6-1|-|TRBJ2-5|-
TGTGCCAGCAGTGGCGGACCCGGAAGGACCCAGTACTTC
CASSGGPGRTQYF
>TRBV6-6|TRBD2|TRBJ2-7|-
TGTGCCAGCAGTTACTCACGGCGGGAGGGTCACTACGAGCAGTACTTC
CASSYSRREGHYEQYF
>TRBV5-1|-|TRBJ2-4|-
TGCGCCAGCAGTGCCAAGAATTACGCCAAAAACATTCAGTACTTC
CASSAKNYAKNIQYF